These 20 T cell receptor beta chains came from one sample sequenced in a study of blood T cell repertoires in COVID-19. Here immunoSEQ multiplex PCR was the method, and the copy in TCRdb shows in-frame clones only, minus some. The data show some 170,000 clones, with roughly 87% seen just once and roughly 9% held by the top ten. Sequencing used peripheral blood. The receptors here all came from a woman aged 70-85 years with acute or convalescent COVID-19.

The chain has TRBV5-6 and TRBJ2-3; 13 positions match TRBD2. V shed 3 bases, J shed 6 bases, and the junction held 7 bases outside the gene matches. Germline values: CDR1 SGHDT, CDR2 YYEEEE. CDR3 length: 16 amino acids. The CDR3 loop is CASSSLGTSGEDTQYF. The DNA of the CDR3 is TGTGCCAGCAGCTCCCTCGGGACTAGCGGGGAGGATACGCAGTATTTT.

This chain uses TRBV6-5 with TRBJ1-1; 8 nucleotides match TRBD1. The CDR3 consists of 13 residues. J lost 5 bases, V lost 6 bases, and 5 bases had no gene match. The germline V gene encodes CDR1 MNHEY and CDR2 SVGAGI. The CDR3: CASSLTGDTEAFF. CDR3 DNA: TGTGCCAGCAGCCTGACAGGGGATACTGAAGCTTTCTTT.

The rearrangement joins TRBV29-1 to TRBJ2-7; a possible D gene is TRBD2 (5 bases). The CDR3 sequence is 11 residues long. Trimming took off 8 bases at V and 8 bases at J, with 16 bases between the two ends. Germline V gives CDR1 SQVTM, CDR2 ANQGSEA. CDR3 amino acids: CSSIWSGKQYF. The CDR3 DNA is TGCAGCTCCATTTGGTCGGGGAAGCAGTACTTC.

The chain joins TRBV4-2 to TRBJ1-3; a possible D gene is TRBD1 (6 bases). The CDR3 extends over 14 amino acids. V lost 3 bases and J 5 bases, leaving 11 bases between the germline ends. CDR1 and CDR2 (germline): LGHNA, YNFKEQ. This CDR3 is CASSHEDSRNTIYF. In nucleotides, the CDR3 is TGTGCCAGCAGCCACGAGGACAGCCGAAACACCATATATTTT.

This chain joins TRBV11-2 and TRBJ1-1; possible D gene TRBD1, 6 bases. Germline V gives CDR1 SGHAT, CDR2 FQNNGV. There are 15 residues in the CDR3. The V end lost 4 bases, the J end lost 1 base, and 13 bases lay between the germline ends. The CDR3 DNA reads as TGTGCCAGCAGCTCCCTGACAGGTTCGAACACTGAAGCTTTCTTT. Translating it yields CASSSLTGSNTEAFF.

This clone appeared a few times. The V and J genes are TRBV7-2 and TRBJ2-7; 7 positions agree with TRBD1. The J segment lost 1 base and the V segment lost 5 bases, leaving 8 bases of the junction unmatched. Germline V gene data show CDR1 as SGHTA and CDR2 as FQGNSA. The CDR3 contains 15 residues. The CDR3 loop reads CASSPEGARSYEQYF. DNA of the CDR3: TGTGCCAGCAGCCCTGAGGGGGCACGATCCTACGAGCAGTACTTC.

The rearrangement uses TRBV30 and TRBJ2-3, with D tentatively TRBD1 (6 bases). V lost 6 bases to trimming and J lost 4 bases, with 11 bases between them. CDR3 length: 12 residues. Germline values: CDR1 GTSNPN, CDR2 SVGIG (reference sequence). The CDR3 bases are TGTGCCTGTCAGGGGTGGTCAGATACGCAGTATTTT. Protein: CACQGWSDTQYF. Full variable domain (remainder filled in from reference TRBV30 and TRBJ2-3): SQTIHQWPATLVQPVGSPLSLECTVEGTSNPNLYWYRQAAGRGLQLLFYSVGIGQISSEVPQNLSASRPQDRQFILSSKKLLLSDSGFYLCACQGWSDTQYFGPGTRLTVL.

The genes are TRBV7-6 and TRBJ2-6; D is unresolved. The CDR3 consists of 17 residues. Trimming took off 2 bases at V and 0 bases at J, with 11 bases between the two ends. Germline V gene lookup returns CDR1 SGHVS and CDR2 FNYEAQ. The CDR3 DNA follows: TGTGCCAGCAGCTTATTCGACAAAAGCTCTGGGGCCAACGTCCTGACTTTC. Translating it yields CASSLFDKSSGANVLTF.

This clone occurred a few times. The V gene is TRBV28, the J gene TRBJ2-7; 10 bases match TRBD1. Trimming took 7 bases from V and 4 from J; bases not matched to a gene: 4. The CDR3 covers 13 residues. CDR1 is MDHEN and CDR2 is SYDVKM in the germline V gene. CDR3 region: CASKTGGLYEQYF. The DNA of the CDR3 is TGTGCCAGCAAGACAGGGGGCCTTTACGAGCAGTACTTC.

This chain joins TRBV5-1 and TRBJ1-4, with 12 bases that match TRBD1. The junction had 11 bases not matched to a gene; V was cut back by 4 bases and J by 7 bases. This CDR3 comprises 17 residues. Germline CDR1 and CDR2: SGHRS and YFSETQ. The DNA of the CDR3 is TGCGCCAGCAGCCGAGGGGACAGGGGGCGATTTGGTGAAAAACTGTTTTTT. Translation gives CASSRGDRGRFGEKLFF.

The rearrangement joins TRBV11-2 to TRBJ2-1; 11 bases are shared with TRBD2. The germline gives CDR1 SGHAT, CDR2 FQNNGV. The CDR3 has 15 amino acids. J was trimmed by 2 bases and V by 5 bases; bases with no gene match: 2. CDR3 DNA: TGTGCCAGCAGCCGGACTAGCGGGCCCTACAATGAGCAGTTCTTC. This codes for CASSRTSGPYNEQFF.

The chain uses TRBV15 and TRBJ2-3; weak D call: TRBD2 (5 bases). V was clipped by 1 base and J by 5 bases, with 10 bases between them. Germline CDR1 and CDR2: LNHNV and YYDKDF (reference sequence). CDR3 length: 14 amino acids. For the CDR3, the DNA is TGTGCCACCAGCAGAGGGCTAGCTGGAGATACGCAGTATTTT. It encodes CATSRGLAGDTQYF.

The gene calls are TRBV5-6 and TRBJ1-1, with 8 bases identical to TRBD1. The germline gives CDR1 SGHDT, CDR2 YYEEEE. Losses at the gene ends were 0 bases for V and 4 bases for J; bases not matched to a gene: 8. CDR3 length: 16 residues. The CDR3 bases are TGTGCCAGCAGCTTGGCCGGCGGGACAGGCACCACTGAAGCTTTCTTT. Protein: CASSLAGGTGTTEAFF.

This chain links TRBV18 with TRBJ1-6; D remains ambiguous. The CDR3 runs 15 residues. Trimming shortened V by 1 base and J by 6 bases, and 10 bases separated the two germline ends. Germline V lookup: CDR1 KGHSH, CDR2 LQKENI. The CDR3 sequence is CASSPRRVANSPLHF. Here the CDR3 DNA reads TGTGCCAGCTCACCACGTAGAGTTGCTAATTCACCCCTCCACTTT.

The chain recombines TRBV19 with TRBJ2-2; D perhaps matches TRBD2 (7 bases). The CDR3 has 14 amino acids. Germline assignment: CDR1 LNHDA and CDR2 SQIVND (reference sequence). V dropped 11 bases and J dropped 5 bases, with 18 bases sitting between them. CDR3 loop: CASNEGGTTGELFF. The CDR3 nucleotides are TGTGCCTCCAACGAGGGGGGGACAACCGGGGAGCTGTTTTTT. Drawing the rest from reference TRBV19 and TRBJ2-2, the complete variable domain is DGGITQSPKYLFRKEGQNVTLSCEQNLNHDAMYWYRQDPGQGLRLIYYSQIVNDFQKGDIAEGYSVSREKKESFPLTVTSAQKNPTAFYLCASNEGGTTGELFFGEGSRLTVL.

The V and J genes are TRBV10-1 and TRBJ2-1, with D hard to call. The CDR3 spans 15 residues. CDR1 WNHNN and CDR2 SYGVQD come from the germline V gene (reference sequence). Between the trimmed V and J ends, which lost 4 bases and 0 bases, there was a span of 10 bases. Written as DNA, the CDR3 is TGCGCCAGCAGTGGGGTGACGGGCTCCTACAATGAGCAGTTCTTC. It is translated as CASSGVTGSYNEQFF.

V and J are TRBV4-1 and TRBJ2-5; 8 nucleotides match TRBD2. V was pared by 6 bases and J by 1 base, with 10 bases of the junction left unmatched. The CDR3 is made up of 16 amino acids. In germline, CDR1 is MGHRA, CDR2 YSYEKL. The CDR3 sequence is CASSRGGGRTQETQYF. CDR3 DNA sequence: TGCGCCAGCAGTCGGGGGGGCGGGAGGACCCAAGAGACCCAGTACTTC.

The chain couples TRBV9 to TRBJ2-3, with 7 bases identical to TRBD2. Germline trimming cut 0 bases from V and 5 bases from J; bases unmatched to any gene: 3. The CDR3 spans 14 residues. Germline CDR1 and CDR2: SGDLS and YYNGEE. The CDR3 loop is CASSVEAGEDTQYF. In DNA form, the CDR3 reads TGTGCCAGCAGCGTAGAGGCGGGGGAAGATACGCAGTATTTT. Using reference TRBV9 and TRBJ2-3 for the parts outside the CDR3, the full variable domain is DSGVTQTPKHLITATGQRVTLRCSPRSGDLSVYWYQQSLDQGLQFLIQYYNGEERAKGNILERFSAQQFPDLHSELNLSSLELGDSALYFCASSVEAGEDTQYFGPGTRLTVL.

The chain has TRBV11-2 and TRBJ2-1; 10 bases are shared with TRBD2. The CDR3 is 18 residues long. Germline lookup yields CDR1 SGHAT and CDR2 FQNNGV. The V gene end was trimmed by 5 bases and the J gene end by 4 bases; junction bases not matched to a gene: 14. This CDR3 reads CASSHRGGWTSGYNEQFF. The CDR3 region has the DNA TGTGCCAGCAGCCACAGGGGGGGGTGGACTAGCGGATACAATGAGCAGTTCTTC.

V gene TRBV4-2 combines with J gene TRBJ2-7; 10 bases are a match to TRBD1. The ends lost 5 bases at V and 6 bases at J; junction bases unmatched: 4. The germline V gene has CDR1 LGHNA and CDR2 YNFKEQ. The CDR3 runs to 13 residues. CDR3 loop: CASSEGTGVEQYF. The CDR3 bases are TGTGCCAGCAGCGAGGGGACAGGGGTCGAGCAGTACTTC.